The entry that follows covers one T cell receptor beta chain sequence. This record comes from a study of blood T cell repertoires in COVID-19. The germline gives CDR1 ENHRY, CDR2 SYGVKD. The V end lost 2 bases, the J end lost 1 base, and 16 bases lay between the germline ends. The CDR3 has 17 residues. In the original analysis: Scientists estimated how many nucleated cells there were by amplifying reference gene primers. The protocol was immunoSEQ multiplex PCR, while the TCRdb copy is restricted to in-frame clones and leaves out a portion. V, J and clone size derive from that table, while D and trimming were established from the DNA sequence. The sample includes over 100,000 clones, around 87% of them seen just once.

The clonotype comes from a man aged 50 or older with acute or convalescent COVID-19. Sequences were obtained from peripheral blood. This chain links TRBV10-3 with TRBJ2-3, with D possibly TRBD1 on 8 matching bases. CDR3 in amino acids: CAISEGDRGGGTDTQYF. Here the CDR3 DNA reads TGTGCCATCAGTGAGGGCGACAGGGGAGGGGGCACAGATACGCAGTATTTT.